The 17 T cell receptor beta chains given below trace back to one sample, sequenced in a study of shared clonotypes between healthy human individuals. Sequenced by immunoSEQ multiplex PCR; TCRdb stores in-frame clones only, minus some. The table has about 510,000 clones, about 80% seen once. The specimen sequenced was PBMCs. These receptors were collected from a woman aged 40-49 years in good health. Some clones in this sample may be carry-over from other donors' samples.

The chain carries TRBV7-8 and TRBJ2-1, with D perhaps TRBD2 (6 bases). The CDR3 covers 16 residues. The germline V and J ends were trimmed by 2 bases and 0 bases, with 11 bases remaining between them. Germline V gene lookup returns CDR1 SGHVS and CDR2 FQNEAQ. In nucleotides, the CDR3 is TGTGCCAGCAGCTTACGTGAGGGACTCTCCTACAATGAGCAGTTCTTC. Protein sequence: CASSLREGLSYNEQFF.

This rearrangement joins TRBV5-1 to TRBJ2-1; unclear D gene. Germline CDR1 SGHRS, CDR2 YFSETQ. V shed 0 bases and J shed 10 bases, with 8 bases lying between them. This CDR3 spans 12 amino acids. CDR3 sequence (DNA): TGCGCCAGCAGCTTGGCCGTTGGAGAGCAGTTCTTC. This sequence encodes CASSLAVGEQFF.

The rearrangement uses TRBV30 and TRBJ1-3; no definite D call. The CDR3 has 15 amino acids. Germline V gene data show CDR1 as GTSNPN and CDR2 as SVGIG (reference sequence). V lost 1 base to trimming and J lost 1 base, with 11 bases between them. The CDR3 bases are TGTGCCTGGAGTGCCTTGGGGATATCTGGAAACACCATATATTTT. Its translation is CAWSALGISGNTIYF.

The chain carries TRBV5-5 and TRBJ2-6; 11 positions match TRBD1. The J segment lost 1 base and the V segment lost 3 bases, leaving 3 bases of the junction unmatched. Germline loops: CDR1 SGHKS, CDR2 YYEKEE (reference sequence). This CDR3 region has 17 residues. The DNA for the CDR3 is TGTGCCAGCAGCTGGGGGACAGGGGGATCTGGGGCCAACGTCCTGACTTTC. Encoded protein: CASSWGTGGSGANVLTF.

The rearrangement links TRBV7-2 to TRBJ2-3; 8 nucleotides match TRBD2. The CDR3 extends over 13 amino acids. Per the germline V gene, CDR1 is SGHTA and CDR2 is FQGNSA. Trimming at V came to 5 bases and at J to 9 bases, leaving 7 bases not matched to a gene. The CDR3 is CASSQGLAGTQYF. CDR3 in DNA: TGTGCCAGCAGCCAAGGACTAGCCGGCACGCAGTATTTT.

CDR3 region: CASSEGLEQYF. The CDR3 DNA sequence: TGTGCCAGCAGTGAAGGGTTAGAGCAGTACTTC. The chain uses TRBV6-1 and TRBJ2-7; no clear D. Germline V gene sequence: CDR1 MNHNS, CDR2 SASEGT. V lost 1 base, J lost 7 bases, and 5 bases lay in between. This CDR3 is 11 amino acids long.

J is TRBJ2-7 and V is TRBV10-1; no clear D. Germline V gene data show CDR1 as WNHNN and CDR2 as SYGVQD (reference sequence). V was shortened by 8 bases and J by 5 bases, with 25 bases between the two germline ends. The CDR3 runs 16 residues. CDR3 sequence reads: CASPSDPGLPSDEQYF. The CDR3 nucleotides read TGCGCCAGCCCATCAGATCCGGGCCTCCCCTCGGACGAGCAGTACTTC.

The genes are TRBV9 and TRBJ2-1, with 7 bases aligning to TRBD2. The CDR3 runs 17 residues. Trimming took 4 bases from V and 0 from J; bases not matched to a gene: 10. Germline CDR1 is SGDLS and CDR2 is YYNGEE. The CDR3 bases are TGTGCCAGCAGCATCAGACTAGCCGAGGGCTCCTACAATGAGCAGTTCTTC. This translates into CASSIRLAEGSYNEQFF.

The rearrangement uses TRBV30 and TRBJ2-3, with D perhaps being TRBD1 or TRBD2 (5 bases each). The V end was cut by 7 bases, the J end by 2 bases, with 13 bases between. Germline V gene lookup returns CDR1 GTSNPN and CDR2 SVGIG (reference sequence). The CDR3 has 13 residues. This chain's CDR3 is CASPGPFTDTQYF. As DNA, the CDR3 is TGTGCCTCCCCGGGACCCTTCACAGATACGCAGTATTTT.

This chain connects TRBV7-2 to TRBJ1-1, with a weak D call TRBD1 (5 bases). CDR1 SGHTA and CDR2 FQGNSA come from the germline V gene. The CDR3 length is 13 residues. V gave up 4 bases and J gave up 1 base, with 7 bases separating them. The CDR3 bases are TGTGCCAGCAGCTACGACAGGAACACTGAAGCTTTCTTT. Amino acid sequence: CASSYDRNTEAFF.

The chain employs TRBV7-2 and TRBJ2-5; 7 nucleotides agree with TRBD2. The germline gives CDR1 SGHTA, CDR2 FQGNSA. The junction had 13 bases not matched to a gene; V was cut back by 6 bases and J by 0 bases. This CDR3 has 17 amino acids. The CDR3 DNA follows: TGTGCCAGCAGGCTTGGGAGGGGTTGGGGAAACCAAGAGACCCAGTACTTC. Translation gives CASRLGRGWGNQETQYF.

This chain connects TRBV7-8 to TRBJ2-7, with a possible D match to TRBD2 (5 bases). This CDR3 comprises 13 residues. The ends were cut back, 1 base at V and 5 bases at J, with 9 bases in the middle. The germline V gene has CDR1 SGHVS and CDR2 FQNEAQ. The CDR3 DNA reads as TGTGCCAGCAGCTTAGGGGAGACTAACGAGCAGTACTTC. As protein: CASSLGETNEQYF.

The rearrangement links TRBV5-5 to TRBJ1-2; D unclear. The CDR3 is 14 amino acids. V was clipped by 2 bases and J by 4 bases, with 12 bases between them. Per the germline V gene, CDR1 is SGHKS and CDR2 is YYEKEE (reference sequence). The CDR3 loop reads CASSFEVLGYGYTF. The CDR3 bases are TGTGCCAGCAGCTTCGAGGTGCTCGGCTATGGCTACACCTTC.

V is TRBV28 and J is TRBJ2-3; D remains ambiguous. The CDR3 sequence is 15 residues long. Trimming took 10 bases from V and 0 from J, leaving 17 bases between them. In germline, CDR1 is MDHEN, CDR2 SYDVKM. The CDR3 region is CATLGSGVSTDTQYF. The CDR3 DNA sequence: TGTGCCACCCTTGGTAGTGGGGTTAGCACAGATACGCAGTATTTT.

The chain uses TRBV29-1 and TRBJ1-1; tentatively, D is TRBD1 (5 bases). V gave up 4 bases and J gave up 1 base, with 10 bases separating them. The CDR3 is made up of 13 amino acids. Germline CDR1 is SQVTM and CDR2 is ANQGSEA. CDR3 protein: CSVGQHQNTEAFF. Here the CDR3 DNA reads TGCAGCGTTGGACAGCACCAGAACACTGAAGCTTTCTTT.

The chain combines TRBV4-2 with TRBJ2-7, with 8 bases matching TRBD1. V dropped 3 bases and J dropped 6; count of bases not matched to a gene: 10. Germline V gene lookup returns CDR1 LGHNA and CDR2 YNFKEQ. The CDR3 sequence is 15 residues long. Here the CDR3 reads CASSQETGARIEQYF. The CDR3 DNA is TGTGCCAGCAGCCAGGAGACAGGGGCGCGGATCGAGCAGTACTTC.

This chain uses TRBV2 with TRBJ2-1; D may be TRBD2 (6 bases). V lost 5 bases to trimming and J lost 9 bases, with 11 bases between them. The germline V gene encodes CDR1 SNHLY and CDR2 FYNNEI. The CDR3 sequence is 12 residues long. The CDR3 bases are TGTGCCAGCAGTTACGCGGGACGTGAGCAGTTCTTC. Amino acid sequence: CASSYAGREQFF.